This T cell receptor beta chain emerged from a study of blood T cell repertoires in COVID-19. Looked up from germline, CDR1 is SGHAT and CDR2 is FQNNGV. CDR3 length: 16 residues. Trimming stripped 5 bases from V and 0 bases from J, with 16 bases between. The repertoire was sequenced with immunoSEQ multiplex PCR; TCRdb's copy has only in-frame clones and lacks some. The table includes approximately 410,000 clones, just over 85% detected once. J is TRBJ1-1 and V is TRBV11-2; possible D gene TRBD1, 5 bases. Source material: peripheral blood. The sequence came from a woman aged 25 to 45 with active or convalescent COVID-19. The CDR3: CASSPSGGYMNTEAFF. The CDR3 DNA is TGTGCCAGCAGCCCCTCCGGGGGGTACATGAACACTGAAGCTTTCTTT.